These 14 T cell receptor beta chains came from one sample sequenced in a study of blood T cell repertoires in COVID-19. Using immunoSEQ multiplex PCR, the repertoire was profiled, and TCRdb retains in-frame clones only, with some absent. The repertoire consists of around 180,000 clones, with about 88% occurring once and the leading ten covering around 2.3%. Specimen: peripheral blood. The receptor source for this set is a man between 65 and 80 years old with active or convalescent COVID-19.

This chain links TRBV2 with TRBJ2-1; possibly TRBD2 for D (5 bases). The germline V and J ends were trimmed by 2 bases and 7 bases, with 15 bases remaining between them. Germline CDR1 SNHLY, CDR2 FYNNEI. The CDR3 runs 15 residues. The CDR3 region has the DNA TGTGCCAGCAGTGAATTATGGGTGACGGGGAATGAGCAGTTCTTC. As protein: CASSELWVTGNEQFF.

This clone was seen a few times. The CDR3 sequence: CASSLSLAGGRLTDTQYF. CDR3 DNA sequence: TGTGCCAGCAGCTTAAGCCTCGCGGGGGGCCGGCTGACAGATACGCAGTATTTT. The chain has TRBV7-9 and TRBJ2-3; 8 positions agree with TRBD2. From germline, CDR1 is SEHNR and CDR2 FQNEAQ (reference sequence). V shed 2 bases, J shed 3 bases, and the junction held 13 bases outside the gene matches. The CDR3 spans 18 residues.

The rearrangement joins TRBV11-2 to TRBJ2-3; 11 bases fit TRBD2. The CDR3 runs to 17 residues. Trimming took 0 bases from V and 1 from J; bases not matched to a gene: 3. Germline lookup yields CDR1 SGHAT and CDR2 FQNNGV. DNA of the CDR3: TGTGCCAGCAGCTTAGATCTACTAGCGGGAGGCACAGATACGCAGTATTTT. Its translation is CASSLDLLAGGTDTQYF. Full variable domain (missing parts from reference TRBV11-2 and TRBJ2-3): EAGVAQSPRYKIIEKRQSVAFWCNPISGHATLYWYQQILGQGPKLLIQFQNNGVVDDSQLPKDRFSAERLKGVDSTLKIQPAKLEDSAVYLCASSLDLLAGGTDTQYFGPGTRLTVL.

V gene TRBV7-2 combines with J gene TRBJ2-7; D gene unclear. Trimming pared 4 bases from V and 6 bases from J, leaving 16 bases between. Germline CDR1 and CDR2: SGHTA and FQGNSA. This CDR3 comprises 14 residues. CDR3 nucleotides: TGTGCCAGCAGCTCTCCCCCCGAGTCTCGCGAGCAGTACTTC. Translation gives CASSSPPESREQYF.

The chain joins TRBV10-3 to TRBJ2-3; possible D gene TRBD2, 5 bases. V was clipped by 6 bases and J by 0 bases, with 7 bases between them. CDR3 length equals 13 residues. Germline CDR1 reads ENHRY; CDR2 reads SYGVKD. CDR3 amino acids: CAIRGGSTDTQYF. The CDR3 bases are TGTGCCATCAGAGGCGGGAGCACAGATACGCAGTATTTT.

The V call is TRBV4-1, the J call TRBJ2-5, with a tentative D call TRBD1 (7 bases). Trimming cost V 1 base and J 4 bases, with 13 bases left between them. CDR3 size: 15 residues. Germline CDR1 is MGHRA and CDR2 is YSYEKL. CDR3 sequence: CASSQGVQGGETQYF. In DNA, the CDR3 is TGCGCCAGCAGCCAAGGTGTGCAGGGGGGAGAGACCCAGTACTTC.

V usage is TRBV6-5 and J usage is TRBJ2-2; TRBD1 is a possible D gene (6 bases). Trimming left V 0 bases short and J 8 bases short, with 13 bases between. The CDR3 loop spans 15 amino acids. The germline gives CDR1 MNHEY, CDR2 SVGAGI. In DNA form, the CDR3 reads TGTGCCAGCAGTTACTCGATAGGGGGTTTTGGGGAGCTGTTTTTT. Amino acid sequence: CASSYSIGGFGELFF.

The chain recombines TRBV27 with TRBJ1-5; 9 bases map to TRBD1. Germline values: CDR1 MNHEY, CDR2 SMNVEV (reference sequence). This CDR3 spans 15 amino acids. Trimming removed 5 bases from V and 9 bases from J; junction bases left unmatched: 11. The CDR3, as DNA: TGTGCCAGCAGTCAGGGCCGGGACAGGGTTAGGCCCCAGCATTTT. Its protein product is CASSQGRDRVRPQHF.

The chain joins TRBV28 to TRBJ2-7; a weak D match, TRBD2 (6 bases). CDR1 and CDR2 from the germline V gene are MDHEN and SYDVKM. This CDR3 is built from 14 residues. V was clipped by 5 bases and J by 0 bases, with 11 bases between them. Here the CDR3 DNA reads TGTGCCAGCAGTACACGCGGGGTCTCCTACGAGCAGTACTTC. This translates into CASSTRGVSYEQYF.

V and J are TRBV30 and TRBJ1-2; a possible D gene is TRBD1 (6 bases). Trimming stripped 2 bases from V and 2 bases from J, with 15 bases between. CDR1 is GTSNPN and CDR2 is SVGIG in the germline V gene (reference sequence). The CDR3 is 15 amino acids. The CDR3 loop reads CAWSYAPGVNYGYTF. The CDR3 DNA is TGTGCCTGGAGTTACGCCCCAGGGGTGAACTATGGCTACACCTTC.

This clone was found a few times. The chain is built from TRBV5-8 and TRBJ2-5; TRBD2 might be the D (7 bases). The CDR3 contains 14 residues. Germline CDR1 is SGHTS and CDR2 is YDEGEE. Trimming took 4 bases from V and 5 from J, leaving 15 bases between them. CDR3 coding DNA: TGTGCCAGCAGCCATTGGGGGGGCAAGGAGACCCAGTACTTC. It specifies CASSHWGGKETQYF.

The J gene is TRBJ2-7, the V gene TRBV10-3; TRBD1 matches 7 bases. CDR3 length equals 15 residues. Trimming took 3 bases from V and 1 from J; bases not matched to a gene: 6. Germline CDR1 is ENHRY and CDR2 is SYGVKD. This CDR3 reads CAISDSTGPSYEQYF. The CDR3 nucleotides read TGTGCCATCAGTGATTCGACAGGGCCGTCCTACGAGCAGTACTTC.

The chain joins TRBV19 to TRBJ1-1; D may be TRBD1 (5 bases). The CDR3 extends over 14 amino acids. The ends were cut back, 1 base at V and 5 bases at J, with 11 bases in the middle. In germline, CDR1 is LNHDA, CDR2 SQIVND (reference sequence). The CDR3 sequence is CASSIGGGGTEAFF. The CDR3 DNA reads as TGTGCCAGTAGTATAGGTGGGGGGGGGACTGAAGCTTTCTTT.

The chain links TRBV18 to TRBJ2-2; 7 bases map to TRBD2. CDR1 KGHSH and CDR2 LQKENI come from the germline V gene. The V gene end was trimmed by 3 bases and the J gene end by 6 bases; junction bases not matched to a gene: 10. The CDR3 consists of 16 residues. The CDR3 DNA follows: TGTGCCAGCTCACCCCAAGACGGACTAGTTCCCGGGGAGCTGTTTTTT. Encoded protein: CASSPQDGLVPGELFF.